This TCR beta chain was recorded in a study of cytomegalovirus exposure and HLA in healthy donors. Study outcomes and limitations: It was reported that the classifier diagnosed cytomegalovirus status with high specificity and sensitivity in both the original and validation cohorts. It was approximately 170 TCR beta chains that were listed as cytomegalovirus-associated.

Using immunoSEQ multiplex PCR, the repertoire was profiled, and TCRdb retains in-frame clones only, with some absent. The profile shows some 75,000 clones, around 96% of them singletons. While the first cohort had several hundred subjects, the donors belonged to the separate validation cohort of 120 subjects. The germline gives CDR1 ENHRY, CDR2 SYGVKD. The CDR3 sequence is 15 residues long. The trim removed 0 bases at V and 5 bases at J, leaving 6 bases unmatched. As to this clone: Its target is unknown.

The chain links TRBV10-3 to TRBJ2-5; TRBD2 matches 7 bases. Material: PBMCs. This sequence was found in a woman between 18 and 30 years old in good health and CMV-seronegative. In DNA, the CDR3 is TGTGCCATCAGTGAGTCGACCGGGACTATTGAGACCCAGTACTTC. Protein product: CAISESTGTIETQYF.